The 27 T cell receptor beta chains below come from one sample, sequenced in a study of CD8 T cells in Susac syndrome. With random hexamers, roughly 0.45 to 1 ug RNA was reverse transcribed. TCRdb reprocessed the immunoSEQ multiplex PCR reads with MiXCR, giving one entry per CDR3 protein. The data contain about 130,000 distinct CDR3 sequences, 95% of them singletons. The source material was CD8+ T cells from PBMCs. The receptor source for this set is a human donor with Susac syndrome.

The chain carries TRBV15 and TRBJ2-7; 11 bases map to TRBD2. The CDR3 sequence is 12 residues long. Germline trimming cut 6 bases from V and 5 bases from J; bases unmatched to any gene: 0. CDR1 LNHNV and CDR2 YYDKDF come from the germline V gene (reference sequence). The CDR3 DNA reads TGTGCCACCAGACTAGCGGGAGACGAGCAGTACTTC. Translation: CATRLAGDEQYF.

This chain joins TRBV7-9 and TRBJ2-1, with D perhaps matching TRBD2 (6 bases). Germline V gives CDR1 SEHNR, CDR2 FQNEAQ (reference sequence). V lost 5 bases to trimming and J lost 5 bases, with 16 bases between them. The CDR3 covers 15 residues. CDR3 nucleotides: TGTGCCAGCAGCCCCCCAATTAGGAGGGACAATGAGCAGTTCTTC. As protein: CASSPPIRRDNEQFF.

The rearrangement joins TRBV10-3 to TRBJ2-7, with a tentative D call TRBD1 (5 bases). V dropped 8 bases and J dropped 0 bases, with 14 bases sitting between them. Germline V gene lookup returns CDR1 ENHRY and CDR2 SYGVKD. This CDR3 region has 14 residues. CDR3 sequence: CAIGSRGDSYEQYF. The CDR3 coding sequence is TGTGCCATCGGTTCTAGGGGTGACTCCTACGAGCAGTACTTC.

This clonotype appeared a single time. Relative to the germline gene, one junction end is altered; a read error may explain this. The V call is TRBV10-3, the J call TRBJ2-6; a possible D gene is TRBD1 (5 bases). The CDR3 extends over 14 amino acids. In germline, CDR1 is ENHRY, CDR2 SYGVKD. The CDR3 DNA reads TGTGCCATCGGATGGGAATCTGGGGCCAACGTCCCGACTTTC. This translates into CAIGWESGANVPTF.

The table lists this clonotype with a count of one. This rearrangement joins TRBV27 to TRBJ2-7, with D possibly being TRBD1 (6 bases). The CDR3 loop spans 13 amino acids. V lost 6 bases and J lost 3, with 12 bases in between. Germline V gene lookup returns CDR1 MNHEY and CDR2 SMNVEV (reference sequence). The CDR3 nucleotides read TGTGCCAGCAGCCCTGGACAGTACTACGAGCAGTACTTC. Translating it yields CASSPGQYYEQYF.

The V gene is TRBV5-6, the J gene TRBJ2-7, with TRBD1 identical over 9 bases. V dropped 2 bases and J dropped 11; count of bases not matched to a gene: 14. There are 15 residues in the CDR3. CDR1 SGHDT and CDR2 YYEEEE come from the germline V gene. CDR3 protein: CASSFGAGQGLRKYF. In nucleotides, the CDR3 is TGTGCCAGCAGCTTCGGAGCGGGACAGGGACTACGCAAGTACTTC. The complete variable domain, with remaining parts taken from reference TRBV5-6 and TRBJ2-7, reads DAGVTQSPTHLIKTRGQQVTLRCSPKSGHDTVSWYQQALGQGPQFIFQYYEEEERQRGNFPDRFSGHQFPNYSSELNVNALLLGDSALYLCASSFGAGQGLRKYFGPGTRLTVT.

The chain combines TRBV3-1 with TRBJ1-2; D is unresolved. This CDR3 region has 17 residues. The V gene's germline CDR1 is LGHDT and CDR2 YNNKEL (reference sequence). The V gene lost 4 bases and the J gene lost 2 bases, with 20 bases spanning the gap. The CDR3 region is CASSPSWTDGPNYGYTF. DNA for the CDR3: TGTGCCAGCAGCCCCAGCTGGACGGACGGACCCAACTATGGCTACACCTTC.

The chain uses TRBV6-1 and TRBJ2-1, with 7 bases lining up with TRBD2. The junction had 7 bases not matched to a gene; V was cut back by 5 bases and J by 0 bases. The CDR3 spans 16 residues. CDR1 and CDR2 (germline): MNHNS, SASEGT. The DNA of the CDR3 is TGTGCCAGCAGTCAAGACCGGGAGGACTCCTACAATGAGCAGTTCTTC. Encoded protein: CASSQDREDSYNEQFF.

The chain links TRBV7-9 to TRBJ1-2; unclear D gene. This CDR3 has 15 amino acids. CDR1 is SEHNR, CDR2 FQNEAQ, per germline (reference sequence). Trimming stripped 3 bases from V and 8 bases from J, with 19 bases between. This chain's CDR3 is CASSFSGTLQGGYTF. CDR3 nucleotide sequence: TGTGCCAGCAGCTTTTCCGGCACTCTCCAAGGGGGCTACACCTTC.

This chain connects TRBV9 to TRBJ1-1; D is ambiguous. Trimming shortened V by 0 bases and J by 7 bases, and 13 bases separated the two germline ends. Germline V CDR1 and CDR2: SGDLS, YYNGEE. The CDR3 is 14 residues long. The CDR3 DNA reads TGTGCCAGCAGCGTAGCTACGTCCTCGGGTGAAGCTTTCTTT. Residues: CASSVATSSGEAFF.

DNA of the CDR3: TGTGCCACCTCGAGGGAGGCCTTAGGGTACGAGCAGTACTTC. It yields the protein CATSREALGYEQYF. The gene calls are TRBV10-3 and TRBJ2-7, with a possible D match to TRBD2 (6 bases). V lost 10 bases, J lost 4 bases, and 20 bases lay in between. CDR3 length: 14 residues. From germline, CDR1 is ENHRY and CDR2 SYGVKD.

The chain employs TRBV12-3 or TRBV12-4 and TRBJ2-7; possibly TRBD2 for D (6 bases). Trimming took 7 bases from V and 1 from J, leaving 14 bases between them. The CDR3 runs to 14 residues. This chain's CDR3 is CASTPGRGSYEQYF. Written as DNA, the CDR3 is TGTGCCAGCACCCCAGGGCGGGGTTCCTACGAGCAGTACTTC.

The CDR3 sequence is CASSFDSTYGYTF. The CDR3 DNA sequence: TGTGCCAGCAGTTTCGACAGCACCTATGGCTACACCTTC. This chain joins TRBV28 and TRBJ1-2; D is perhaps TRBD1 (5 bases). CDR3 length: 13 amino acids. Per the germline V gene, CDR1 is MDHEN and CDR2 is SYDVKM. V lost 3 bases, J lost 4 bases, and 9 bases lay in between.

The chain combines TRBV6-4 with TRBJ2-1; tentative D call: TRBD2 (5 bases). The length of the CDR3 is 13 residues. From germline, CDR1 is MRHNA and CDR2 SNTAGT. Trimming stripped 3 bases from V and 4 bases from J, with 7 bases between. The CDR3: CASSETMYNEQFF. The CDR3, as DNA: TGTGCCAGCAGTGAGACTATGTACAATGAGCAGTTCTTC.

The rearrangement joins TRBV24-1 to TRBJ2-1, with D tentatively TRBD1 or TRBD2 (5 bases each). Germline-derived CDR1 and CDR2 are KGHDR and SFDVKD. V was cut by 3 bases and J by 8 bases, with 13 bases left in between. The CDR3 has 14 residues. CDR3 protein: CATSDPGTGDEQFF. CDR3 DNA: TGTGCCACCAGTGATCCTGGGACCGGCGATGAGCAGTTCTTC.

V and J are TRBV4-1 and TRBJ1-1; TRBD1 matches 7 bases. The CDR3 extends over 14 amino acids. Trimming removed 4 bases from V and 4 bases from J; junction bases left unmatched: 6. In germline, CDR1 is MGHRA, CDR2 YSYEKL. The CDR3 bases are TGCGCCAGCAGCCCAAGGGGGCTAGGCACTGAAGCTTTCTTT. Its translation is CASSPRGLGTEAFF.

The J gene is TRBJ2-1, the V gene TRBV12-2; TRBD1 is taken as the D call from the table, unchecked against the DNA. TRBV12-2 is given as a pseudogene. This CDR3 is built from 15 residues. This CDR3 is CASRLTGSPYNEQFF. Written as DNA, the CDR3 is TGTGCAAGTCGCCTGACGGGGTCCCCCTACAATGAGCAGTTCTTC.

This chain links TRBV29-1 with TRBJ1-1; D remains ambiguous. Trimming removed 0 bases from V and 1 base from J, with 6 bases in between. There are 13 residues in the CDR3. Germline V gene data show CDR1 as SQVTM and CDR2 as ANQGSEA. The CDR3 DNA sequence: TGCAGCGTTGAAGAGGGGAGGAACACTGAAGCTTTCTTT. Translation: CSVEEGRNTEAFF.

The chain uses TRBV19 and TRBJ2-3; the D gene is possibly TRBD2 (5 bases). V was shortened by 7 bases and J by 4 bases, with 9 bases between the two germline ends. The CDR3 is 12 amino acids. Germline lookup yields CDR1 LNHDA and CDR2 SQIVND (reference sequence). CDR3 loop: CASMKGADTQYF. The CDR3 DNA is TGTGCCAGTATGAAGGGAGCAGATACGCAGTATTTT.

V and J are TRBV24-1 and TRBJ2-5; either TRBD1 or TRBD2 may supply D (6 bases each). Trimming took 2 bases from V and 5 from J, leaving 20 bases between them. Germline V gives CDR1 KGHDR, CDR2 SFDVKD. The CDR3 is made up of 17 amino acids. Here the CDR3 DNA reads TGTGCCACCAGTGATTCGTCCCGTGGGGGGCACTTTGAGACCCAGTACTTC. As protein: CATSDSSRGGHFETQYF.

The CDR3 reads CASSYRLASNVLTF. Here the CDR3 DNA reads TGTGCCAGCAGTTACCGCCTAGCGAGCAACGTCCTGACTTTC. The chain carries TRBV6-6 and TRBJ2-6; possible D gene TRBD2, 6 bases. Germline assignment: CDR1 MNHNY and CDR2 SVGAGI (reference sequence). V shed 2 bases and J shed 9 bases, with 11 bases lying between them. The CDR3 is 14 residues long.

The gene calls are TRBV20-1 and TRBJ2-1, with 10 bases aligning to TRBD2. The V and J ends lost 5 bases and 6 bases, in that order; junction bases with no gene match: 22. The CDR3 spans 19 residues. Germline V gives CDR1 DFQATT, CDR2 SNEGSKA (reference sequence). In nucleotides, the CDR3 is TGCAGTGCTTACGCACTAGGGACGGATCTAGCGGGAGTAGGCAATGAGCAGTTCTTC. It specifies CSAYALGTDLAGVGNEQFF.

This chain links TRBV29-1 with TRBJ1-2; D perhaps matches TRBD1 (5 bases). V gave up 6 bases and J gave up 4 bases, with 9 bases separating them. Germline V lookup: CDR1 SQVTM, CDR2 ANQGSEA. This CDR3 has 11 amino acids. The CDR3 loop reads CSVAGTYGYTF. In DNA, the CDR3 is TGCAGCGTGGCCGGGACCTATGGCTACACCTTC.

This clonotype was recorded once. J is TRBJ2-5 and V is TRBV13; the match to TRBD2 covers 13 bases. The V and J ends lost 5 bases and 4 bases, in that order; junction bases with no gene match: 10. The CDR3 runs 17 residues. CDR1 and CDR2 from the germline V gene are PRHDT and FYEKMQ (reference sequence). The CDR3 sequence is CASSLRTSGSNGETQYF. DNA of the CDR3: TGTGCCAGCAGCCTAAGGACTAGCGGGAGTAATGGAGAGACCCAGTACTTC.

CDR3 coding DNA: TGCAGTGCTAAACAGGGCTCCTACGAGCAGTACTTC. Translating it yields CSAKQGSYEQYF. V usage is TRBV20-1 and J usage is TRBJ2-7; tentatively, D is TRBD1 (6 bases). The CDR3 is 12 amino acids. Per the germline V gene, CDR1 is DFQATT and CDR2 is SNEGSKA (reference sequence). The V end lost 4 bases, the J end lost 0 bases, and 7 bases lay between the germline ends.

The chain carries TRBV4-1 and TRBJ2-7; TRBD2 aligns across 12 bases. The junction had 2 bases not matched to a gene; V was cut back by 2 bases and J by 3 bases. Germline V gene lookup returns CDR1 MGHRA and CDR2 YSYEKL. The CDR3 contains 15 residues. The CDR3 DNA reads TGCGCCAGCAGCCAATCTAGCGGGAGGGACTACGAGCAGTACTTC. Amino acids: CASSQSSGRDYEQYF.

This chain connects TRBV27 to TRBJ2-7; D may be TRBD1 or TRBD2 (5 bases each). CDR3 length equals 13 residues. Trimming took 6 bases from V and 2 from J, leaving 11 bases between them. Germline V CDR1 and CDR2: MNHEY, SMNVEV (reference sequence). The DNA of the CDR3 is TGTGCCAGCAGCCATGGGACCGCCTACGAGCAGTACTTC. Its protein is CASSHGTAYEQYF.